Each of the 2 T cell receptor beta chains below was sequenced from the same sample in a study of breast tumors, draining lymph nodes, adjacent tissues. Samples came from axillary lymph nodes draining the breast cancer. TCRdb itself ran the multiplex PCR reads through MiXCR, one entry per CDR3 protein. The repertoire has roughly 260,000 distinct CDR3 sequences, 30% of them found once; the top ten carry 0.85% to 1.3%. The material sequenced was axillary lymph node tissue. The source of these receptors is a female donor with breast cancer. Some clones in this sample may be carry-over from other donors' samples.

This clonotype was found many times. The J gene is TRBJ2-5, the V gene TRBV4-1, with D uncertain. Trimming took 5 bases from V and 2 from J, leaving 9 bases between them. From germline, CDR1 is MGHRA and CDR2 YSYEKL. The CDR3 totals 13 residues. This chain's CDR3 is CASSTRSQETQYF. The CDR3 DNA reads TGCGCCAGCAGCACGAGAAGTCAAGAGACCCAGTACTTC.

This clonotype has a count of ten or more. The J gene is TRBJ1-6, the V gene TRBV27, with TRBD1 matching over 7 bases. The CDR3 totals 16 residues. J lost 9 bases, V lost 0 bases, and 8 bases had no gene match. Germline CDR1 is MNHEY and CDR2 is SMNVEV (reference sequence). DNA for the CDR3: TGTGCCAGCAGTTTATCAGGGGGCGCAGGGGTTTCACCCCTCCACTTT. It codes for CASSLSGGAGVSPLHF.